This T cell receptor beta chain came from a study of blood T cell repertoires in COVID-19. Study-wide background: Both acute and convalescent COVID-19 samples were obtained from the United States, Italy and Spain. The cDNA or gDNA used as material had been derived from T cells, B-cell-depleted T cells, or PBMCs.

Germline values: CDR1 MDHEN, CDR2 SYDVKM. The trim removed 7 bases at V and 0 bases at J, leaving 4 bases unmatched. The CDR3 has 15 amino acids. The Seattle patients, enrolled during active infection, were followed longitudinally. Original methodology: From reference gene primer amplification, estimates of nucleated cell counts were derived. Clones were read by immunoSEQ multiplex PCR, and TCRdb kept only the in-frame ones, dropping some. D and trimming were read from the DNA, whereas the V and J calls and clone size are those reported in that table. The sample carries 200,000 to 250,000 clones, roughly 92% recorded once.

Sequencing input: peripheral blood. The J gene is TRBJ2-7, the V gene TRBV28, with 12 bases matching TRBD2. The source is a man between 60 and 75 years old with COVID-19, enrolled during active disease. This CDR3 reads CASNRLAGDSYEQYF. DNA for the CDR3: TGTGCCAGCAACCGACTAGCGGGGGACTCCTACGAGCAGTACTTC.